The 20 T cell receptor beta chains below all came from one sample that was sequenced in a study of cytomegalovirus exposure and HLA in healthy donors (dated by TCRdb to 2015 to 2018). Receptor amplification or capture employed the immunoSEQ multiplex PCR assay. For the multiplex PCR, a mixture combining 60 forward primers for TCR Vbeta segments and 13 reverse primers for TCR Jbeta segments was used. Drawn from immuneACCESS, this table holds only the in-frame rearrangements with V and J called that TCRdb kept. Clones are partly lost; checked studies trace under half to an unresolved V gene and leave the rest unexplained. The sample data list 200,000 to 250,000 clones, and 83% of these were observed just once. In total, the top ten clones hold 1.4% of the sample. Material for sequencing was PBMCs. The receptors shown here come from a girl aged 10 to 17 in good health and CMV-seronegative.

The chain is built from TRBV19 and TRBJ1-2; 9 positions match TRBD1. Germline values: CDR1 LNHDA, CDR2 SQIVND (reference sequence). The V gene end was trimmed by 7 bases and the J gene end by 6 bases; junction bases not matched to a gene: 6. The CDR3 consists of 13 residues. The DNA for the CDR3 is TGTGCCAGTAAACCCGGGACAGGGAATGGCTACACCTTC. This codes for CASKPGTGNGYTF.

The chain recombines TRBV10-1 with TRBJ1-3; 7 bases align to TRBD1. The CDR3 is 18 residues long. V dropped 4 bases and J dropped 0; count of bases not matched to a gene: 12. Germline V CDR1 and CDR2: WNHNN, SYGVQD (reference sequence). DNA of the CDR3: TGCGCCAGCAGTGCGAGAAGACAGGGTCAACACTCTGGAAACACCATATATTTT. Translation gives CASSARRQGQHSGNTIYF.

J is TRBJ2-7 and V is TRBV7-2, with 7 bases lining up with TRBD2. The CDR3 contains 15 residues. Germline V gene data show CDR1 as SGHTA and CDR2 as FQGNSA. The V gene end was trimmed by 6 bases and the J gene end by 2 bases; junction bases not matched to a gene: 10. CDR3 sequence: CASSRQGGTTYEQYF. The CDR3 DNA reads TGTGCCAGCAGTCGACAAGGTGGGACTACCTACGAGCAGTACTTC.

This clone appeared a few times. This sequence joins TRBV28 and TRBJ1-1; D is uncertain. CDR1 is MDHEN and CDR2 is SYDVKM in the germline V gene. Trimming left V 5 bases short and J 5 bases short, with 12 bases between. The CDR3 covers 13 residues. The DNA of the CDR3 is TGTGCCAGCAGTCTTCCCCCGGTAACTGAAGCTTTCTTT. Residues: CASSLPPVTEAFF. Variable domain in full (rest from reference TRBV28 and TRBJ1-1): DVKVTQSSRYLVKRTGEKVFLECVQDMDHENMFWYRQDPGLGLRLIYFSYDVKMKEKGDIPEGYSVSREKKERFSLILESASTNQTSMYLCASSLPPVTEAFFGQGTRLTVV.

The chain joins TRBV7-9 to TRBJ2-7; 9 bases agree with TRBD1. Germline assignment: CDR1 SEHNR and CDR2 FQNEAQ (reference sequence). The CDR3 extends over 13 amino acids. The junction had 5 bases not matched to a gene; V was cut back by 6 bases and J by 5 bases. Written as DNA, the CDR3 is TGTGCCAGCAGGGGACAGGGCGTAAACGAGCAGTACTTC. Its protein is CASRGQGVNEQYF.

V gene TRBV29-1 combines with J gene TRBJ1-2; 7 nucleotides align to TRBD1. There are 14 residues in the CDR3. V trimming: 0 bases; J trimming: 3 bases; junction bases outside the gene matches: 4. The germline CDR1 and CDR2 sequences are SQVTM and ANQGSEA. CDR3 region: CSVEETGSDYGYTF. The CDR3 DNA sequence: TGCAGCGTTGAAGAGACAGGGTCGGACTATGGCTACACCTTC.

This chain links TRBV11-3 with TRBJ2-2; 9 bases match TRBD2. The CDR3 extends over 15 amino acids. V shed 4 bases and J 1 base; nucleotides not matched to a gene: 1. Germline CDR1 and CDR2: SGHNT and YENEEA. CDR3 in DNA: TGTGCCAGCAGCTCGACTAGCGGGAACACCGGGGAGCTGTTTTTT. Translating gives CASSSTSGNTGELFF.

Here the CDR3 DNA reads TGCGCCAGCAGCCAAGATGGGCACCCTTCGGACGAGCAGTACTTC. It codes for CASSQDGHPSDEQYF. The chain is built from TRBV4-3 and TRBJ2-7; unclear D gene. V lost 0 bases and J 5 bases, leaving 14 bases between the germline ends. Germline CDR1 and CDR2: LGHNA and YSLEER. This CDR3 is 15 amino acids long.

The CDR3 DNA follows: TGTGCCAGCTCTCGGAGGACAGGGGAGGCCTACGAGCAGTACTTC. Amino acids: CASSRRTGEAYEQYF. The rearrangement uses TRBV18 and TRBJ2-5; 9 bases fit TRBD1. TRBJ2-7 explains the end of the DNA better; the J call may be wrong. Germline V gene data show CDR1 as KGHSH and CDR2 as LQKENI. CDR3 size: 15 residues.

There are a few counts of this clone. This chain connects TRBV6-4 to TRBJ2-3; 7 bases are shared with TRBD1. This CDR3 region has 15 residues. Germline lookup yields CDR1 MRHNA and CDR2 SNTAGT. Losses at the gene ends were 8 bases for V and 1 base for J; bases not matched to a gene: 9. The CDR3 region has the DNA TGTGCCAGCTCCCAAACCGGGACAGGCACAGATACGCAGTATTTT. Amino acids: CASSQTGTGTDTQYF.

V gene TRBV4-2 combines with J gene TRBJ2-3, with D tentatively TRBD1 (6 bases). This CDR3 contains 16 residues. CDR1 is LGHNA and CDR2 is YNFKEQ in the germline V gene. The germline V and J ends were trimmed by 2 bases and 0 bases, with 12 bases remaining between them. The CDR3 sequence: CASSQRTASSTDTQYF. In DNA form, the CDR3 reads TGTGCCAGCAGCCAAAGGACAGCCTCAAGCACAGATACGCAGTATTTT.

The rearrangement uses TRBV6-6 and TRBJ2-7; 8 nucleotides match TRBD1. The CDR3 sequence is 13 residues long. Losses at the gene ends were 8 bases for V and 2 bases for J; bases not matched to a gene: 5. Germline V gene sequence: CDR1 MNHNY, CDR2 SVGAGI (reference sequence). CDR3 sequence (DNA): TGTGCCAGCGTGCCACAGGGGGCCTACGAGCAGTACTTC. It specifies CASVPQGAYEQYF.

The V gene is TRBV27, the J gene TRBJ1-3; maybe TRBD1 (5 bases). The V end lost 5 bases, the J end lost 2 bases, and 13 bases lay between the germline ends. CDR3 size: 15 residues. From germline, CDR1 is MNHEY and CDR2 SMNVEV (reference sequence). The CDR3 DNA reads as TGTGCCAGCAGTAACTCAGGGTCTACTGGAAACACCATATATTTT. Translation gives CASSNSGSTGNTIYF.

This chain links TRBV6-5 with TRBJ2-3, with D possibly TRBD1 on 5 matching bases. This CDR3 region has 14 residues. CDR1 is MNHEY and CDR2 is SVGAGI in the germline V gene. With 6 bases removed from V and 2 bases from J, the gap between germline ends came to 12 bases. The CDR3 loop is CASSIVTDTDTQYF. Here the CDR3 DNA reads TGTGCCAGCAGCATTGTGACAGACACAGATACGCAGTATTTT.

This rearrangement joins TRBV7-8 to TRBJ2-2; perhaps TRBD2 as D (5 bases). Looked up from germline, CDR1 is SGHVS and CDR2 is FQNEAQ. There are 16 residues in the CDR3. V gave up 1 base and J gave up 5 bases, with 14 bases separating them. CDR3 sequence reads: CASSLGLASRTGELFF. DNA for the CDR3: TGTGCCAGCAGCTTAGGCCTAGCATCGCGGACCGGGGAGCTGTTTTTT.

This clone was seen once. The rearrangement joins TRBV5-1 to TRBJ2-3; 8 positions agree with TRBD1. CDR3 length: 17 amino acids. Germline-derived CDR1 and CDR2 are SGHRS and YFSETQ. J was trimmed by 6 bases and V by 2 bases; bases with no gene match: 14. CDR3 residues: CASSFLSGQDKRDTQYF. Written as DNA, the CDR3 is TGCGCCAGCAGCTTTTTATCGGGACAGGACAAGAGGGATACGCAGTATTTT.

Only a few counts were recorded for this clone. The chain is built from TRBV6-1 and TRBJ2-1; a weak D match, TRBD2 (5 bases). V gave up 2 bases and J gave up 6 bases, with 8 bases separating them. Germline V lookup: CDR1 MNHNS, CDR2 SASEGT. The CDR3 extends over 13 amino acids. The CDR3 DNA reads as TGTGCCAGCAGTGAATATCGGGGCAATGAGCAGTTCTTC. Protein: CASSEYRGNEQFF.

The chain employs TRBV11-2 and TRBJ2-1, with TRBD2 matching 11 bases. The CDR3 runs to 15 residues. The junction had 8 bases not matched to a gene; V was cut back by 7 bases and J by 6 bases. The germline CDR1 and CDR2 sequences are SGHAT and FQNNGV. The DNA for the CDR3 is TGTGCCAGCACCACCGGGACTAGCGGACTCAATGAGCAGTTCTTC. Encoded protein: CASTTGTSGLNEQFF.

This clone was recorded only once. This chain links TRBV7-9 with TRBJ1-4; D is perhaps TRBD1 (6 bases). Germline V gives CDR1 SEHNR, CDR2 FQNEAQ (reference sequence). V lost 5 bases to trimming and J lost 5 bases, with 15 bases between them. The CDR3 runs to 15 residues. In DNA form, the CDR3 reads TGTGCCAGCAGCCGTAACAGGGATATAAATGAAAAACTGTTTTTT. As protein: CASSRNRDINEKLFF.

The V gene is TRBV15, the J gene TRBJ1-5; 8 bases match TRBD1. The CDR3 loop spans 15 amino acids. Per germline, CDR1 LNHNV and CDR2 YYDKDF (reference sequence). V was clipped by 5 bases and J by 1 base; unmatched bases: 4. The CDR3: CATSSGTGSNQPQHF. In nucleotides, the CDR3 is TGTGCCACCAGCTCTGGGACAGGAAGCAATCAGCCCCAGCATTTT.